This T cell receptor beta chain derives from a study of T cell changes during pregnancy in multiple sclerosis. CDR3 length: 15 residues. The V end lost 0 bases, the J end lost 0 bases, and 6 bases lay between the germline ends. Germline V gene sequence: CDR1 PRHDT, CDR2 FYEKMQ (reference sequence). Sequencing was performed with immunoSEQ multiplex PCR; in TCRdb, only in-frame clones are kept and a portion is missing. The sample has under 45,000 clones; 90% are singletons. The specimen comprised CD8+ T cells from peripheral blood mononuclear cells, sampled in the third trimester of pregnancy. The sequence derives from a female donor with multiple sclerosis, enrolled in a pregnancy study. The chain couples TRBV13 to TRBJ1-5; D uncertain. The CDR3 sequence: CASSLGQDSNQPQHF. For the CDR3, the DNA is TGTGCCAGCAGCTTAGGCCAGGATAGCAATCAGCCCCAGCATTTT.